The entry that follows covers one TCR beta chain sequence. Its specificity is not known. This sample was taken from a study of vaccination and CD4 T cells after COVID-19. Germline CDR1 and CDR2: MNHEY and SMNVEV (reference sequence). V was clipped by 2 bases and J by 8 bases; unmatched bases: 3. This CDR3 region has 14 residues. Noted treatment: roughly ten-day PBMC culture with coronavirus spike peptide pools or control peptides (ViraFEST assay). At the Johns Hopkins FTIC core, DNA taken from cultured CD4+ T cells was sequenced by way of the Oncomine TCR Beta short-read assay. From CD4+ T cells that had been cultured, genomic DNA was extracted. Each CDR3 protein gets one entry after TCRdb re-called the PCR reads with MiXCR. The table has about 21,000 distinct CDR3 sequences, less than 50% seen once; the top ten hold over 4%.

This chain uses TRBV27 with TRBJ1-6, with 7 bases lining up with TRBD1. The sequence was obtained from a human donor who had recovered from COVID-19. The sample consisted of CD4+ T cells from blood, cultured in vitro, taken before SARS-CoV-2 vaccination. The CDR3 DNA reads TGTGCCAGCAGTTTAGGGCAGGGGGATTCACCCCTCCACTTT. It specifies CASSLGQGDSPLHF.